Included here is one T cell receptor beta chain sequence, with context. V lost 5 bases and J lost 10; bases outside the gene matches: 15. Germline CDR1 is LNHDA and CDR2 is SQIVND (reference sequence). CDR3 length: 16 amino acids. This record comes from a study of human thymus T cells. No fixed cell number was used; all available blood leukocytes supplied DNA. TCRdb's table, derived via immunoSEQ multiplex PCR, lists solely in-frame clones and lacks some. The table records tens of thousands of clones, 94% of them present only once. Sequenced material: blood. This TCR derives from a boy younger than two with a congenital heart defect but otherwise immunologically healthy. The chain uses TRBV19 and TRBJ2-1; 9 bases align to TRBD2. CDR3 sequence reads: CASSSLSGSLSIEQFF. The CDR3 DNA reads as TGTGCCAGTAGTTCACTTAGCGGGAGTTTGTCTATAGAGCAGTTCTTC.